Detailed here is one T cell receptor (beta chain). The data stem from a study of blood T cell repertoires in COVID-19. Recruits, aged roughly 18 to 89 years, lived in 20 to 30 US areas. Clinical history as reported by participants underpinned cohort assignment. Cohort 3 donors were reported recovered after two negative PCRs, clearance, or symptom resolution. In the authors' workflow: The authors estimated nucleated cell counts from reference gene primer amplification. Some clones are missing from TCRdb's copy, which holds only in-frame ones; the method was immunoSEQ multiplex PCR. V and J calls and clone size follow that table, whereas D and trimming were derived from the DNA. The data contain roughly 500,000 clones, roughly 90% of them singletons. CDR1 PRHDT and CDR2 FYEKMQ come from the germline V gene (reference sequence). The CDR3 length is 15 residues. Between the trimmed V and J ends, which lost 5 bases and 2 bases, there was a span of 16 bases.

What was sequenced was PBMCs or T cells enriched from blood (not recorded which). The chain recombines TRBV13 with TRBJ2-7; D is undetermined. The receptor was derived from a woman aged 40 to 50 who had recovered from COVID-19. CDR3 bases: TGTGCCAGCAGCACTACGGAGAGGCCTCCCTACGAGCAGTACTTC. It translates to CASSTTERPPYEQYF.